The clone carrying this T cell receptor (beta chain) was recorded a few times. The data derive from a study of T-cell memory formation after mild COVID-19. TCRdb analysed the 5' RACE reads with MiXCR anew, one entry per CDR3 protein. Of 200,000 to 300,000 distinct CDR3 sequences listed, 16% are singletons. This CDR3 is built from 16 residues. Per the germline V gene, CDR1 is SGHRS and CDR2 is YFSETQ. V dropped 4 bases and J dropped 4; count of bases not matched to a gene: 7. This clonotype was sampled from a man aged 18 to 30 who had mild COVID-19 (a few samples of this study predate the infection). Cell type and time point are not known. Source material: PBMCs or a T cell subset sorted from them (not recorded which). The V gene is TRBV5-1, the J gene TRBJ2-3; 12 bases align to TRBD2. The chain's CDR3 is CASSPLTSGGSDTQYF. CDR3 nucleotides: TGCGCCAGCAGCCCTCTGACTAGCGGGGGATCAGATACGCAGTATTTT.